One and the same sample provided the 6 T cell receptor beta chains below, sequenced in a study of T-cell reconstitution after alpha-beta-depleted transplantation in children. For TCRbeta, the library was prepared with unique molecular identifiers. TCRdb independently ran MiXCR on the PCR reads; one entry per CDR3 protein. The sample holds roughly 250,000 distinct CDR3 sequences, roughly 8.2% seen once. The sequenced sample was PBMCs, mostly from graft donor cells, obtained 180 days after TCRalphabeta/CD19-depleted stem cell transplant. The source is a male patient between 10 and 17 years old who had a stem cell transplant for acute lymphoblastic leukemia, so the T cells may come from the graft donor.

This sequence joins TRBV12-3 or TRBV12-4 and TRBJ2-1; 14 bases match TRBD2. The junction had 10 bases not matched to a gene; V was cut back by 6 bases and J by 0 bases. The CDR3 spans 19 residues. CDR3 residues: CASRPGLAGGQSSYNEQFF. The CDR3, as DNA: TGTGCCAGCAGACCTGGACTAGCGGGGGGACAAAGCTCCTACAATGAGCAGTTCTTC.

This clonotype was counted between two and nine times. This chain joins TRBV6-5 and TRBJ2-6, with D possibly being TRBD1 (5 bases). The germline gives CDR1 MNHEY, CDR2 SVGAGI. Trimming cost V 7 bases and J 1 base, with 14 bases left between them. The CDR3 is 16 amino acids. As DNA, the CDR3 is TGTGCCAGCACCCCGTTCAGGGTTTCTGGGGCCAACGTCCTGACTTTC. Residues: CASTPFRVSGANVLTF.

This clonotype was picked up many times. The chain recombines TRBV4-3 with TRBJ2-5; 13 bases match TRBD2. V was clipped by 4 bases and J by 1 base; unmatched bases: 3. The CDR3 sequence is 16 residues long. Germline CDR1 is LGHNA and CDR2 is YSLEER. The CDR3 region has the DNA TGCGCCAGCAGCCTGCGACTAGCGGGGGGCCAAGAGACCCAGTACTTC. Translation gives CASSLRLAGGQETQYF.

This clonotype was observed many times. This chain links TRBV20-1 with TRBJ1-1, with D unresolved. V dropped 3 bases and J dropped 4 bases, with 12 bases sitting between them. Looked up from germline, CDR1 is DFQATT and CDR2 is SNEGSKA (reference sequence). CDR3 length: 13 residues. The CDR3 loop is CSASGRLSTEAFF. The CDR3, as DNA: TGCAGTGCTAGCGGCAGATTGAGCACTGAAGCTTTCTTT.

The V call is TRBV7-2, the J call TRBJ2-1; no clear D. V gave up 8 bases and J gave up 6 bases, with 14 bases separating them. Germline V gene data show CDR1 as SGHTA and CDR2 as FQGNSA. The length of the CDR3 is 13 residues. CDR3 residues: CASGHREINEQFF. The CDR3 nucleotides read TGTGCCAGCGGCCATCGAGAAATCAATGAGCAGTTCTTC.

The gene calls are TRBV7-6 and TRBJ2-7; D may be TRBD1 (7 bases). Deletions cut 3 bases from V and 4 bases from J, with 10 bases between. This CDR3 contains 13 residues. Germline lookup yields CDR1 SGHVS and CDR2 FNYEAQ. The CDR3 coding sequence is TGTGCCAGCAGCTTTTCAGGGGGGTACGAGCAGTACTTC. Amino acids: CASSFSGGYEQYF.